This T cell receptor beta chain was identified in a study of vaccination effects on CD4 cells after COVID-19. The wider study: The post-vaccine samples were taken, at the median, 72 days after the second dose. Regarding the study as a whole: There was only 1 of 255 vaccine-induced clones in healthy vaccinees that cross-reacted with common cold coronaviruses.

A remark on this clone: Its antigen is not identified.

With the ViraFEST assay, the study expanded antigen-specific CD4+ T cells using viral peptide pools, then sequenced them. Around day 10 of culture, CD4+ T cells were separated out. Two-dose BNT162b2 or mRNA-1273 vaccination was given to participants. Each well held some 2.2 million PBMC cultured with roughly 10 ug/ml peptides and roughly 11 IU/ml IL-2. Germline V gene lookup returns CDR1 SGHDN and CDR2 FVKESK. Trimming shortened V by 6 bases and J by 6 bases, and 12 bases separated the two germline ends. The CDR3 covers 12 residues. Some clones are missing from TCRdb's copy, which holds only in-frame ones; the method was immunoSEQ multiplex PCR. The sample yields 25,000 to 30,000 clones, 60% to 75% seen once.

The chain carries TRBV14 and TRBJ2-7; the D call may be TRBD1 or TRBD2 (5 bases each). The sequence was collected from a human donor who received a COVID-19 vaccine. Here the sequenced sample was CD4+ T cells from PBMCs cultured with HCoV-OC43 spike peptides, taken after COVID-19 vaccination. Subset denoted: HCoV-OC43 spike overlapping peptide pool stimulation. The CDR3 sequence: CASSPGATEQYF. CDR3 coding DNA: TGTGCCAGCAGTCCCGGGGCGACCGAGCAGTACTTC.